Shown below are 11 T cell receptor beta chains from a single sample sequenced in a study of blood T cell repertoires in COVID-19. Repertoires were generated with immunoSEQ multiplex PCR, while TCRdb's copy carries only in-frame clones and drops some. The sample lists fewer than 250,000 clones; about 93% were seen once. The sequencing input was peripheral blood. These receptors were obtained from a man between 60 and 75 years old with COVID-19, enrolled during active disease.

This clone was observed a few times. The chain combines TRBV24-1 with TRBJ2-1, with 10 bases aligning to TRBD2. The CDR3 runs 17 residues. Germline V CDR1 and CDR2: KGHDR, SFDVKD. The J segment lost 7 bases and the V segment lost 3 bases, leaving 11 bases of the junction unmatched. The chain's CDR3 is CATSDPGLAGARNEQFF. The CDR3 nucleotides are TGTGCCACCAGTGATCCCGGGCTAGCGGGAGCCCGGAATGAGCAGTTCTTC.

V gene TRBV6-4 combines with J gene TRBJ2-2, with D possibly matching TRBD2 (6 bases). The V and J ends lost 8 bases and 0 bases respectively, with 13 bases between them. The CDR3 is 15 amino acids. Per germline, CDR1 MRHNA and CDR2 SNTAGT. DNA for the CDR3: TGTGCCAGCGGCCCGTCGGGGGCGAACACCGGGGAGCTGTTTTTT. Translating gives CASGPSGANTGELFF.

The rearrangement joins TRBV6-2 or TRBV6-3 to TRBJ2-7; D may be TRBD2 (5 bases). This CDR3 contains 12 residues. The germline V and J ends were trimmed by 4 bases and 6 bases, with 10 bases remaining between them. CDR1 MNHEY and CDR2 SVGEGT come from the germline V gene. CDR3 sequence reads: CASSSPGSEQYF. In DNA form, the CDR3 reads TGTGCCAGCAGTTCCCCGGGATCCGAGCAGTACTTC.

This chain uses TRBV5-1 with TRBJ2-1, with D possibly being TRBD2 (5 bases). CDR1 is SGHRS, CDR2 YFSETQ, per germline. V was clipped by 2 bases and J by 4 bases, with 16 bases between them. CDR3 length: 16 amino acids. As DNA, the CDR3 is TGCGCCAGCAGCTTACTTGCCGGGGTACTATACAATGAGCAGTTCTTC. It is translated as CASSLLAGVLYNEQFF.

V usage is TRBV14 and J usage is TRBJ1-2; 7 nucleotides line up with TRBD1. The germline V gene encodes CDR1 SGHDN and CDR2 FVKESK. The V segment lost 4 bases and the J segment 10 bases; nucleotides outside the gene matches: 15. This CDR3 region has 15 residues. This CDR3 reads CASSPLSGTASSYTF. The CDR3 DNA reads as TGTGCCAGCAGCCCTCTTTCCGGGACAGCCTCTTCCTACACCTTC.

Written as DNA, the CDR3 is TGCAGCGTGGGAACAGGGCCGGGCAATCAGCCCCAGCATTTT. Protein sequence: CSVGTGPGNQPQHF. The chain combines TRBV29-1 with TRBJ1-5; a weak D match, TRBD1 (6 bases). Germline V gene data show CDR1 as SQVTM and CDR2 as ANQGSEA. The V and J ends lost 6 bases and 2 bases respectively, with 14 bases between them. CDR3 length equals 14 residues. The full variable domain, with the rest looked up from reference TRBV29-1 and TRBJ1-5, is SAVISQKPSRDICQRGTSLTIQCQVDSQVTMMFWYRQQPGQSLTLIATANQGSEATYESGFVIDKFPISRPNLTFSTLTVSNMSPEDSSIYLCSVGTGPGNQPQHFGDGTRLSIL.

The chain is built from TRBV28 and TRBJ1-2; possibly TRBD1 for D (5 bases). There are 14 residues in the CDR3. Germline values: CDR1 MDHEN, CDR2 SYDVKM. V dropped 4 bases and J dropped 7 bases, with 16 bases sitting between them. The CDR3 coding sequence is TGTGCCAGCAGTTGGCAGGCACCTCAGGGTGGCTACACCTTC. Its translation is CASSWQAPQGGYTF.

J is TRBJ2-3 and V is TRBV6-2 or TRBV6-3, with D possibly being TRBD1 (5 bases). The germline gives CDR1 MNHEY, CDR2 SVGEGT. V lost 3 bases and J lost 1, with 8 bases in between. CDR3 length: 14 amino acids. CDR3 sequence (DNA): TGTGCCAGCAGTTATGTCAGGGGCACAGATACGCAGTATTTT. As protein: CASSYVRGTDTQYF.

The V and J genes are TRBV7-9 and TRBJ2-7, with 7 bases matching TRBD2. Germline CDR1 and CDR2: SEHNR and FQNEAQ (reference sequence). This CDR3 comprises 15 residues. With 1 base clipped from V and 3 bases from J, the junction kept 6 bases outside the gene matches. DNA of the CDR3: TGTGCCAGCAGCTTAGGTCTAGCGGAGAGCTACGAGCAGTACTTC. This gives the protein CASSLGLAESYEQYF.

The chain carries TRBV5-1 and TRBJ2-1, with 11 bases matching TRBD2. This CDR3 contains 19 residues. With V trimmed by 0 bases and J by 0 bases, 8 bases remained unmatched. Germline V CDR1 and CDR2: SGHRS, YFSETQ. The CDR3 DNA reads TGCGCCAGCAGCTTGGTCCTAGCGGGAGGAAGGAGCTCCTACAATGAGCAGTTCTTC. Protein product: CASSLVLAGGRSSYNEQFF.

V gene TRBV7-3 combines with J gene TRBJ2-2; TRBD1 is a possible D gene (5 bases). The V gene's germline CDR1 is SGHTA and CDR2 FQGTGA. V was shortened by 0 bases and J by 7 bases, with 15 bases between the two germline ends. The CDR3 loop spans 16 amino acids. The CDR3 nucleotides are TGTGCCAGCAGCTTAACGGGGCCTGGCGTGGTCGGGGAGCTGTTTTTT. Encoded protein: CASSLTGPGVVGELFF.